This T cell receptor beta chain appears in the sequencing data of a study of T-cell reconstitution after alpha-beta-depleted transplantation in children. This clonotype came up many times. The TCRbeta library incorporated unique molecular identifiers. MiXCR, run by TCRdb on the PCR reads, gives a single entry per CDR3 protein. The sample contains 600,000 to 700,000 distinct CDR3 sequences, 16% of which appear only once. The germline V and J ends were trimmed by 0 bases and 3 bases, with 11 bases remaining between them. Germline V gene lookup returns CDR1 DFQATT and CDR2 SNEGSKA (reference sequence). CDR3 size: 15 residues.

V is TRBV20-1 and J is TRBJ2-2; no reliable D call. The sample was PBMCs from the stem cell graft donor, taken from the stem cell graft. This TCR was sampled from a human donor who donated a stem cell graft to a child with acute myeloid leukemia. This CDR3 reads CSARDAGRDTGELFF. CDR3 in DNA: TGCAGTGCTAGAGATGCAGGAAGGGACACCGGGGAGCTGTTTTTT.